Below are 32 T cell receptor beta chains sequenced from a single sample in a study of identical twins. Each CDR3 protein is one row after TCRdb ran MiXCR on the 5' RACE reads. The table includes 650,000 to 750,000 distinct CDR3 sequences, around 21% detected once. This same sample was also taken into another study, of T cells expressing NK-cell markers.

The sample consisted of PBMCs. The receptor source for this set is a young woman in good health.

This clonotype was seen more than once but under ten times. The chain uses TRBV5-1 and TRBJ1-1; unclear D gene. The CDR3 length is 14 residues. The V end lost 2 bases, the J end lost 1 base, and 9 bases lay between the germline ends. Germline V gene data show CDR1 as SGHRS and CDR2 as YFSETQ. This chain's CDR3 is CASSLRPENTEAFF. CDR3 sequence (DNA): TGCGCCAGCAGCTTAAGGCCAGAGAACACTGAAGCTTTCTTT.

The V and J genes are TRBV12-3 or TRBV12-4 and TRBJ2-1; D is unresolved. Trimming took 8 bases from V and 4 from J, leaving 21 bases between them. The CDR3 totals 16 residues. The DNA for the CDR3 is TGTGCCAGCGGCAAGGACCACGCTAATGAATACAATGAGCAGTTCTTC. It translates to CASGKDHANEYNEQFF.

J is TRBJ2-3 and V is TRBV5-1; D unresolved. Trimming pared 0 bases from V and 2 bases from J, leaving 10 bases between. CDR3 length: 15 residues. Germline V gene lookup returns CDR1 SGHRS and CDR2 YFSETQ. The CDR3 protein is CASSLGRPFTDTQYF. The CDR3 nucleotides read TGCGCCAGCAGCTTGGGACGTCCCTTCACAGATACGCAGTATTTT.

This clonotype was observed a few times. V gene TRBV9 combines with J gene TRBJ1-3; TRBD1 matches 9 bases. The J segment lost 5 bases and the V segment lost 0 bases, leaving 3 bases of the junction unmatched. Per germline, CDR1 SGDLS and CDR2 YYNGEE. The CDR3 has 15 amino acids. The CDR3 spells CASSVVGQGRNTIYF. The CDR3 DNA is TGTGCCAGCAGCGTAGTGGGACAGGGCCGAAACACCATATATTTT. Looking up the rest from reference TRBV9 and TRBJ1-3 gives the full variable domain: DSGVTQTPKHLITATGQRVTLRCSPRSGDLSVYWYQQSLDQGLQFLIQYYNGEERAKGNILERFSAQQFPDLHSELNLSSLELGDSALYFCASSVVGQGRNTIYFGEGSWLTVV.

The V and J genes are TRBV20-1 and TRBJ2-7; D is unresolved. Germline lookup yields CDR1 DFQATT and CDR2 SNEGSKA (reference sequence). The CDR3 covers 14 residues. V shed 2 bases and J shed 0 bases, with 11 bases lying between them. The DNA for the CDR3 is TGCAGTGCTAGATTAGCTCAAGGCTCCTACGAGCAGTACTTC. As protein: CSARLAQGSYEQYF.

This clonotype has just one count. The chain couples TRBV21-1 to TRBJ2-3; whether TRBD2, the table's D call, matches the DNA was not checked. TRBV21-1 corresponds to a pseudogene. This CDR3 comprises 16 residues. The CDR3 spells CASSKWTSKETDTQYF. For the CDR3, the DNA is TGTGCCAGCAGCAAATGGACTAGCAAGGAGACCGATACGCAGTATTTT.

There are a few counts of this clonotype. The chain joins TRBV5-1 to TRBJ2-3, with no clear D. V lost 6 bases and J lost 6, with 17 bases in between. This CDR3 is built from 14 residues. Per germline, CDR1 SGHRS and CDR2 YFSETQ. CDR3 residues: CASKSLVENDTQYF. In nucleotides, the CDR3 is TGCGCCAGCAAAAGCTTGGTGGAGAACGATACGCAGTATTTT.

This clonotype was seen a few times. The CDR3 bases are TGCAGTGCACAAACCGGGACTAGCGGATACAATGAGCAGTTCTTC. Translation: CSAQTGTSGYNEQFF. V gene TRBV20-1 combines with J gene TRBJ2-1, with TRBD2 identical over 11 bases. The germline V gene encodes CDR1 DFQATT and CDR2 SNEGSKA (reference sequence). This CDR3 spans 15 amino acids. V gave up 6 bases and J gave up 4 bases; unmatched junction bases: 8.

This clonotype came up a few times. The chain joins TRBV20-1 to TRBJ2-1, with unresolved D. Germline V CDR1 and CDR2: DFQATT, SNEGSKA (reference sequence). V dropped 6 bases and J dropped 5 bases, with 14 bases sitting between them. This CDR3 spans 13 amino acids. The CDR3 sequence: CSARSPSHNEQFF. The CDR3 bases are TGCAGTGCCCGGAGCCCTTCTCACAATGAGCAGTTCTTC.

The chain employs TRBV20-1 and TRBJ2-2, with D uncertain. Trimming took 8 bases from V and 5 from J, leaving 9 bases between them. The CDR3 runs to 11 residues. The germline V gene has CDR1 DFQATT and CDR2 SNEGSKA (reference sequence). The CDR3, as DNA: TGCAGTCCCCAATTGACCGGGGAGCTGTTTTTT. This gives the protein CSPQLTGELFF.

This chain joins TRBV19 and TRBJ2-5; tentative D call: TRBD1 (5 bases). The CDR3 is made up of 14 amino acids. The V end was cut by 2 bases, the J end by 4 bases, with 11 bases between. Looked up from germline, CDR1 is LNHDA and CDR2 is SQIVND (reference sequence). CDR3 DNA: TGTGCCAGTAGTATAAATCAGGGTGGAGAGACCCAGTACTTC. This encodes CASSINQGGETQYF. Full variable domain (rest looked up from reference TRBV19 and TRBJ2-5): DGGITQSPKYLFRKEGQNVTLSCEQNLNHDAMYWYRQDPGQGLRLIYYSQIVNDFQKGDIAEGYSVSREKKESFPLTVTSAQKNPTAFYLCASSINQGGETQYFGPGTRLLVL.

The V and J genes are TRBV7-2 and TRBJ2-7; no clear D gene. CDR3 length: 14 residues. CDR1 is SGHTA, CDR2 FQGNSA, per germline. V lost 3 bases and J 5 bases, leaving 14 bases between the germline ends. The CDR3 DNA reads TGTGCCAGCAGCTTCACCCGGACCCTAAACGAGCAGTACTTC. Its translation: CASSFTRTLNEQYF.

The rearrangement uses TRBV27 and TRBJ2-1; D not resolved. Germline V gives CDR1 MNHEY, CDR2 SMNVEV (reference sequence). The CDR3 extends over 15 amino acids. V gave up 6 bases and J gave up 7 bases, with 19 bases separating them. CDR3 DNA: TGTGCCAGCAGCCACGGTTACCCGCCTGGTAATGAGCAGTTCTTC. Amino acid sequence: CASSHGYPPGNEQFF.

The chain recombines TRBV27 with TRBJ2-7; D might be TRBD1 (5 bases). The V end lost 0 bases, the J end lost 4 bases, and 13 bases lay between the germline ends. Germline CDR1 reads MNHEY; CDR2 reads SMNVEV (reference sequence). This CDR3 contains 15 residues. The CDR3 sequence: CASSLSGRVRYEQYF. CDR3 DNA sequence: TGTGCCAGCAGTTTATCGGGCAGGGTCAGGTACGAGCAGTACTTC.

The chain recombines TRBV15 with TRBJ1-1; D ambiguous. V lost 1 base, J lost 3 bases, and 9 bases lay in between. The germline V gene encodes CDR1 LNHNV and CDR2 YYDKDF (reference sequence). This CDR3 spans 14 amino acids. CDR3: CATSRVGVYTEAFF. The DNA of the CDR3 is TGTGCCACCAGCAGAGTCGGGGTTTACACTGAAGCTTTCTTT.

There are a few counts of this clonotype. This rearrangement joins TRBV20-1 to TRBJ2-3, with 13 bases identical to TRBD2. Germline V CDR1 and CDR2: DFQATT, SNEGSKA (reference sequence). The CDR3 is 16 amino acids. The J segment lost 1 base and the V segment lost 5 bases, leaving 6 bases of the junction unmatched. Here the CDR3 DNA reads TGCAGTGCTCTCTCCGGGACTAGCGGGGGCACAGATACGCAGTATTTT. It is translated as CSALSGTSGGTDTQYF.

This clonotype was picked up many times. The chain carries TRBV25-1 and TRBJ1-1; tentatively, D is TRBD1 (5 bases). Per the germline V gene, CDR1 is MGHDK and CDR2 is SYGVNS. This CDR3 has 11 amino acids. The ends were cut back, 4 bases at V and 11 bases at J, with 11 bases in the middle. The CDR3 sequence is CASSGGLGAFF. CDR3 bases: TGTGCCAGCAGTGGGGGCCTGGGCGCTTTCTTT.

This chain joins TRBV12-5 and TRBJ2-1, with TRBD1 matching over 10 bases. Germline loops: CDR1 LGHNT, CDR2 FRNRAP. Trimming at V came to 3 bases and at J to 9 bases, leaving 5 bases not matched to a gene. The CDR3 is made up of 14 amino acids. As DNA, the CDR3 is TGTGCTAGTGGTTTAGTGGGACAGGGGTCTGAGCAGTTCTTC. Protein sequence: CASGLVGQGSEQFF.

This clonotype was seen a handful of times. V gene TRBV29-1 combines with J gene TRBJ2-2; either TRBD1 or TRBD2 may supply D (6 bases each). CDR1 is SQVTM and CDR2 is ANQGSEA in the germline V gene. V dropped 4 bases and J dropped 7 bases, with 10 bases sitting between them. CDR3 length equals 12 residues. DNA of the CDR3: TGCAGCGTTGTTGGAGGGGGCGGGGAGCTGTTTTTT. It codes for CSVVGGGGELFF.

CDR3 nucleotide sequence: TGCAGCTCATCGCAGGGGGAAAGCGAGCAGTACTTC. It specifies CSSSQGESEQYF. This chain uses TRBV29-1 with TRBJ2-7; 7 bases line up with TRBD1. CDR3 length equals 12 residues. V trimming: 8 bases; J trimming: 6 bases; junction bases outside the gene matches: 10. Germline V CDR1 and CDR2: SQVTM, ANQGSEA.

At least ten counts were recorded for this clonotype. CDR3 protein: CASGWGLALSEQYF. DNA of the CDR3: TGTGCTAGTGGTTGGGGCTTAGCTCTGAGTGAGCAGTACTTC. The chain combines TRBV12-5 with TRBJ2-7; TRBD1 is a possible D gene (5 bases). Germline-derived CDR1 and CDR2 are LGHNT and FRNRAP. The CDR3 has 14 amino acids. V lost 4 bases and J lost 7, with 17 bases in between.

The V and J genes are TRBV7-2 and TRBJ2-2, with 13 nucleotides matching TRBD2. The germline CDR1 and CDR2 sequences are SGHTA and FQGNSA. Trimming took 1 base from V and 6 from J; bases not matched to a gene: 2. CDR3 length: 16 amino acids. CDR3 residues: CASSLVGLAGAGELFF. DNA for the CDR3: TGTGCCAGCAGCTTAGTAGGACTAGCGGGAGCCGGGGAGCTGTTTTTT.

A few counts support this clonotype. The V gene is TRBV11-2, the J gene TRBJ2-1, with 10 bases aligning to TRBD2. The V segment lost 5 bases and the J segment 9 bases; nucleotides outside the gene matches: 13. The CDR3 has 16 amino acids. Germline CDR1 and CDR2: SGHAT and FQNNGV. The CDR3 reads CASSVIAGGLVGEQFF. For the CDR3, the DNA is TGTGCCAGCAGCGTTATAGCGGGGGGCTTAGTAGGTGAGCAGTTCTTC.

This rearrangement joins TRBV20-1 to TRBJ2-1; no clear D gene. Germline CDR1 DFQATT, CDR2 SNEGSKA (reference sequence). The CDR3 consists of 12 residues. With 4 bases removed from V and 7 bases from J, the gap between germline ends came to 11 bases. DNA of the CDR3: TGCAGTGCTATGGGTAGCTCAAATGAGCAGTTCTTC. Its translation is CSAMGSSNEQFF.

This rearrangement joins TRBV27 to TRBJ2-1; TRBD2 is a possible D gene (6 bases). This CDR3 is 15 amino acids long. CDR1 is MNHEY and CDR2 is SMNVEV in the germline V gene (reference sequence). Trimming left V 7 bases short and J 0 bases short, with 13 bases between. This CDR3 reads CASKDVGSSYNEQFF. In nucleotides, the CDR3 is TGTGCCAGCAAGGATGTCGGGAGCTCCTACAATGAGCAGTTCTTC.

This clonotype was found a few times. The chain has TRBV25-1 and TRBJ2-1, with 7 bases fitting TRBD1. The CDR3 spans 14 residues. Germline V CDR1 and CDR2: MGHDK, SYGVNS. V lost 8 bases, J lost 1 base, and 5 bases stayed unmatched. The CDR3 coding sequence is TGTGCCAGCTCGGACAGGCGATCCTACAATGAGCAGTTCTTC. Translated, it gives CASSDRRSYNEQFF.

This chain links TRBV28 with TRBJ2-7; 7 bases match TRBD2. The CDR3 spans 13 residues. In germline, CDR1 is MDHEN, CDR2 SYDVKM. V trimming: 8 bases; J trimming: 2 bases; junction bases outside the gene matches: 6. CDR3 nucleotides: TGTGCCAGCCGGGGGGTGGACACCTACGAGCAGTACTTC. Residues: CASRGVDTYEQYF.

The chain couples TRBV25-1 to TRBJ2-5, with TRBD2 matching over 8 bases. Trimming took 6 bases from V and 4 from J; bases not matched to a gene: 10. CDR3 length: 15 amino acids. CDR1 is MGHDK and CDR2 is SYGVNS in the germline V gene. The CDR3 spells CASRGRASGGETQYF. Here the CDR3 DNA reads TGTGCCAGCAGAGGGAGGGCGAGCGGGGGAGAGACCCAGTACTTC.

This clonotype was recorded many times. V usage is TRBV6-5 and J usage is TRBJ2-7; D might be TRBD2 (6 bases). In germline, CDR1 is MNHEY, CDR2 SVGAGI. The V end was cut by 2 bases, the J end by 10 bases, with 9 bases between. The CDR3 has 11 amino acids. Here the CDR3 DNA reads TGTGCCAGCAGTTACGTCGGGAGTCAGTACTTC. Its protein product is CASSYVGSQYF.

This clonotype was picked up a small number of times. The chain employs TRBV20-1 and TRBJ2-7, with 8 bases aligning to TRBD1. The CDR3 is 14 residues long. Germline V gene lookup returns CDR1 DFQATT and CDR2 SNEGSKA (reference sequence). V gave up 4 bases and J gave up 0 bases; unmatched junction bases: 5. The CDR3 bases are TGCAGTGCTAACCGGGACAGGAACTCCTACGAGCAGTACTTC. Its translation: CSANRDRNSYEQYF.

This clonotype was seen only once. As DNA, the CDR3 is TGTGCCAGCAGCTCCCAGATTTTGAATGAGCAGTTCTTC. This encodes CASSSQILNEQFF. V gene TRBV3-1 combines with J gene TRBJ2-1; no clear D gene. Germline loops: CDR1 LGHDT, CDR2 YNNKEL (reference sequence). This CDR3 spans 13 amino acids. Trimming cost V 5 bases and J 7 bases, with 12 bases left between them.

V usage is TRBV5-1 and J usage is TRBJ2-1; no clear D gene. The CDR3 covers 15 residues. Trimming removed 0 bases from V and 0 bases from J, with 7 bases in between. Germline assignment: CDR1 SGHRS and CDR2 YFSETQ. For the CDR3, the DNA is TGCGCCAGCAGCTTGGCCCGGGCCTCCTACAATGAGCAGTTCTTC. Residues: CASSLARASYNEQFF.